The present entry profiles one T cell receptor beta chain with its context. This record comes from a study of blood T cell repertoires in COVID-19. Whole-study context: Italy, Spain and the United States were the sources of the convalescent and acute COVID-19 samples.

Per germline, CDR1 MNHEY and CDR2 SVGAGI. CDR3 length: 11 amino acids. The V and J ends lost 10 bases and 7 bases respectively, with 14 bases between them. Method: immunoSEQ multiplex PCR; TCRdb's copy keeps in-frame clones and lacks some. The sample shows approximately 500,000 clones, 89% of them seen only once. Those enrolled in Seattle joined during active infection and were followed longitudinally afterward. The sequenced sample was peripheral blood. This receptor was identified in a man aged 18 to 29 with COVID-19, enrolled during active disease. This chain joins TRBV6-5 and TRBJ2-7, with D possibly matching TRBD1 (5 bases). The CDR3 protein is CATNQGGEQYF. For the CDR3, the DNA is TGTGCCACCAATCAGGGTGGAGAGCAGTACTTC.